Sequencing of this T cell receptor beta chain was carried out in a study of Ad26.COV2.S vaccination and SARS-CoV-2 variants. Whole-study context: A participant enrolled in the COV1001 Ad26.COV2.S trial arm provided the sample. Intramuscularly, Ad26.COV2.S was given either once or twice, 56 days apart.

Sample treatment: 15 to 20 received Ad26.COV2.S at low or high dose, single or two shots; about 5 received placebo; per-sample allocation not given. The investigators took samples on day 63 after the first vaccine or placebo injection. Participants' vaccine, an Ad26 vector, delivered Wuhan-strain SARS-CoV-2 spike. The data were produced by immunoSEQ multiplex PCR, yet TCRdb's version contains in-frame clones alone and is incomplete. The repertoire holds around 500,000 clones, with roughly nine tenths as singletons. The CDR3 has 16 residues. CDR1 WNHNN and CDR2 SYGVQD come from the germline V gene (reference sequence). The ends lost 0 bases at V and 1 base at J; junction bases unmatched: 1.

Material: peripheral blood, obtained in a trial of Ad26.COV2.S vaccine versus placebo. This clonotype was sampled from a person between 18 and 59 years old who received the Ad26.COV2.S COVID-19 vaccine or a placebo. The chain is built from TRBV10-1 and TRBJ2-1; 9 bases are shared with TRBD1. Here the CDR3 reads CASSESGTGSYNEQFF. As DNA, the CDR3 is TGCGCCAGCAGTGAGTCGGGGACAGGGTCCTACAATGAGCAGTTCTTC.